In its sample, the clone carrying this TCR beta chain was seen many times. Its specificity is not known. A second PCR, run for roughly 7 to 11 cycles, used a sample-barcoded 5' primer plus a J-beta primer mix. TCRdb reanalysed the 5' RACE reads using MiXCR and keeps one entry per CDR3 protein. The sample records more than 750,000 distinct CDR3 sequences, about 29% being singletons. The data belong to a study of blood T cells in healthy people across ages. General study points: In these data, TCR beta diversity tracked strongly with naive T cell percentage.

No fewer than 5 micrograms of total RNA were isolated from every sample. The CDR3 covers 15 residues. CDR1 SGDLS and CDR2 YYNGEE come from the germline V gene. J gave up 2 bases and V 4 bases, and 7 bases lay outside the gene matches. The sample was also linked to a second study, of T cells of mothers and their children. That study reports: Each child contributed roughly 3 million TCR beta CDR3 reads, while each mother contributed over 8.5 million.

Sample: blood. This sequence was found in a woman aged 40 to 50 in good health. The rearrangement uses TRBV9 and TRBJ2-5; 8 bases line up with TRBD2. CDR3 residues: CASSLGTSTQETQYF. The CDR3 DNA reads TGTGCCAGCAGCTTGGGGACTAGTACACAAGAGACCCAGTACTTC.